This is a list of T cell receptor beta chains from one sample in a study of T cell responses to AZD1222 COVID-19 vaccine. The assay was immunoSEQ multiplex PCR, and TCRdb's table has in-frame clones only and misses some. There are 70,000 to 90,000 clones in the sample; roughly 90% occur only once, and around 2.2% lies in the top ten. The sequencing here drew on peripheral blood, taken on day 0 of AZD1222 vaccination. These receptor sequences come from an adult in good health. The CDR3 runs from the conserved cysteine through the conserved F or W. The order of the fields is J gene, CDR3 length, D gene, V gene, CDR3 protein. A D gene is named only where the DNA matches it firmly.

j_gene: TRBJ2-3
len: 15
d_gene: -
v_gene: TRBV3-1/TRBV3-2
CDR3aa: CASSQCWGGQDTQYF

j_gene: TRBJ1-5
len: 13
d_gene: -
v_gene: TRBV15
CDR3aa: CATSRDQNQPQHF

j_gene: TRBJ2-3
len: 14
d_gene: -
v_gene: TRBV29-1
CDR3aa: CSVAKGRGTDTQYF

j_gene: TRBJ2-7
len: 15
d_gene: TRBD2
v_gene: TRBV5-4
CDR3aa: CASSSGTSGSYEQYF

j_gene: TRBJ2-2
len: 11
d_gene: -
v_gene: TRBV3-1/TRBV3-2
CDR3aa: CASSQTGELFF

j_gene: TRBJ1-4
len: 14
d_gene: TRBD1
v_gene: TRBV6-5
CDR3aa: CASKGRQGREKLFF

j_gene: TRBJ2-5
len: 13
d_gene: TRBD2
v_gene: TRBV5-4
CDR3aa: CASSLWRGETQYF

j_gene: TRBJ1-3
len: 12
d_gene: -
v_gene: TRBV7-9
CDR3aa: CASMGGSNTIYF

j_gene: TRBJ1-2
len: 15
d_gene: -
v_gene: TRBV10-1
CDR3aa: CAKPTRDLTCDGYTF

j_gene: TRBJ2-7
len: 15
d_gene: -
v_gene: TRBV7-9
CDR3aa: CASSRMGGQYYEQYF

j_gene: TRBJ2-7
len: 12
d_gene: -
v_gene: TRBV7-9
CDR3aa: CASSLVSYEQYF